This TCR beta chain emerged from a study of identical twins' blood T cells. Study-wide points: Abundant TCRbeta CDR3s overlapped more between twins than with unrelated donors.

With respect to this clonotype: What it binds is unknown. This could be a read error, since a much larger clone is one nucleotide away.

The CDR3 consists of 15 residues. CDR1 is MDHEN, CDR2 SYDVKM, per germline. V was shortened by 11 bases and J by 1 base, with 20 bases between the two germline ends. TCRdb independently ran MiXCR on the 5' RACE reads; one entry per CDR3 protein. The sample comprises 350,000 to 400,000 distinct CDR3 sequences, over 25% of which are singletons, and about 6% rests with the top ten. This TCR came from a woman aged 18-49 years in good health. This sequence joins TRBV28 and TRBJ1-1; D remains ambiguous. The sequencing input was PBMCs. The CDR3 region has the DNA TGTGCCTACTTTCCCCTACATCTTACGAACACTGAAGCTTTCTTT. This encodes CAYFPLHLTNTEAFF. The variable domain in full, with the rest retrieved from reference TRBV28 and TRBJ1-1, is DVKVTQSSRYLVKRTGEKVFLECVQDMDHENMFWYRQDPGLGLRLIYFSYDVKMKEKGDIPEGYSVSREKKERFSLILESASTNQTSMYLCAYFPLHLTNTEAFFGQGTRLTVV.